Each of the 9 T cell receptor beta chains below was sequenced from the same sample in a study of blood T cell repertoires in COVID-19. The table came from immunoSEQ multiplex PCR; TCRdb's copy has only in-frame clones and leaves some out. The top ten clones hold around 14% of a sample with fewer than 300,000 clones, roughly four fifths of them seen once. Sequencing was done on a sample of peripheral blood. The receptors originated from a person aged 65 to 85 with COVID-19, enrolled during active disease.

CDR3 residues: CASSFPPGQRNSPLHF. CDR3 DNA sequence: TGTGCCAGCAGCTTCCCACCGGGACAGCGTAATTCACCCCTCCACTTT. The chain employs TRBV5-6 and TRBJ1-6; 7 nucleotides agree with TRBD1. The ends lost 2 bases at V and 6 bases at J; junction bases unmatched: 8. Germline CDR1 and CDR2: SGHDT and YYEEEE. This CDR3 has 16 residues.

The chain links TRBV27 to TRBJ1-2, with unresolved D. Trimming pared 4 bases from V and 8 bases from J, leaving 17 bases between. CDR1 is MNHEY, CDR2 SMNVEV, per germline (reference sequence). This CDR3 spans 14 amino acids. The CDR3 spells CASSSPERPSGYTF. The CDR3 region has the DNA TGTGCCAGCAGTTCCCCGGAGAGGCCCAGCGGCTACACCTTC.

This chain links TRBV6-5 with TRBJ1-5, with a possible D match to TRBD1 (5 bases). The V and J ends lost 4 bases and 5 bases respectively, with 15 bases between them. Germline V gene data show CDR1 as MNHEY and CDR2 as SVGAGI. This CDR3 comprises 15 residues. The CDR3 DNA reads as TGTGCCAGCAGTTCCGGGGGTGGCAGAGATCAGCCCCAGCATTTT. Residues: CASSSGGGRDQPQHF.

The V and J genes are TRBV2 and TRBJ1-6; 8 nucleotides match TRBD1. Germline values: CDR1 SNHLY, CDR2 FYNNEI. V shed 6 bases, J shed 1 base, and the junction held 8 bases outside the gene matches. CDR3 length: 17 residues. CDR3 loop: CASSETGGSSYNSPLHF. CDR3 sequence (DNA): TGTGCCAGCAGCGAAACAGGGGGTTCGTCCTATAATTCACCCCTCCACTTT.

V and J are TRBV6-2 or TRBV6-3 and TRBJ1-5, with 10 bases identical to TRBD1. V was clipped by 6 bases and J by 2 bases; unmatched bases: 7. The CDR3 has 16 amino acids. Per germline, CDR1 MNHEY and CDR2 SVGEGT. The CDR3 coding sequence is TGTGCCAGCAGCCGAGACAGGGGGCAGGGCAATCAGCCCCAGCATTTT. Amino acid sequence: CASSRDRGQGNQPQHF.

This rearrangement joins TRBV19 to TRBJ2-7; TRBD2 might be the D (7 bases). The CDR3 is 16 residues long. The germline CDR1 and CDR2 sequences are LNHDA and SQIVND (reference sequence). The V and J ends lost 4 bases and 1 base respectively, with 17 bases between them. In DNA form, the CDR3 reads TGTGCCAGTAGTAACCGAGGCGGGGGCGTTTCCTACGAGCAGTACTTC. It is translated as CASSNRGGGVSYEQYF.

The chain employs TRBV5-8 and TRBJ1-3; TRBD1 is a possible D gene (6 bases). Germline V gene sequence: CDR1 SGHTS, CDR2 YDEGEE. The CDR3 is 15 amino acids. V was cut by 8 bases and J by 0 bases, with 15 bases left in between. The CDR3 DNA follows: TGTGCCAGTACCGACAGGCGAGCCTCTGGAAACACCATATATTTT. Its protein is CASTDRRASGNTIYF.

The J gene is TRBJ2-3, the V gene TRBV25-1, with TRBD2 identical over 9 bases. The germline CDR1 and CDR2 sequences are MGHDK and SYGVNS. V lost 4 bases to trimming and J lost 7 bases; unmatched junction nucleotides: 6. The CDR3 runs to 14 residues. The CDR3 loop reads CASSATSGANTQYF. The CDR3 DNA is TGTGCCAGCAGTGCGACTAGCGGTGCCAATACGCAGTATTTT. Full variable domain (rest looked up from reference TRBV25-1 and TRBJ2-3): EADIYQTPRYLVIGTGKKITLECSQTMGHDKMYWYQQDPGMELHLIHYSYGVNSTEKGDLSSESTVSRIRTEHFPLTLESARPSHTSQYLCASSATSGANTQYFGPGTRLTVL.

The chain is built from TRBV11-2 and TRBJ1-2; D perhaps matches TRBD1 (5 bases). Trimming removed 7 bases at V and 3 bases at J, with 18 bases between. This CDR3 has 15 residues. In germline, CDR1 is SGHAT, CDR2 FQNNGV. CDR3 nucleotides: TGTGCCAGCACCAAAGAAAGCTTGGGGCACTATGGCTACACCTTC. Translating gives CASTKESLGHYGYTF.